The 28 T cell receptor beta chains given below trace back to one sample, sequenced in a study of shared clonotypes between healthy human individuals. Generated by immunoSEQ multiplex PCR, the TCRdb table keeps only in-frame clones and is missing some. The sample has 2.5 million or so clones; more than 80% are singletons. The sample was naive CD4+ T cells sorted from blood. Subset reported: CD45RA+ positively selected. The receptors come from a man younger than 35 in good health.

The chain couples TRBV18 to TRBJ2-2, with D perhaps TRBD2 (5 bases). Per the germline V gene, CDR1 is KGHSH and CDR2 is LQKENI. CDR3 size: 15 residues. Trimming cost V 1 base and J 6 bases, with 12 bases left between them. The CDR3 loop is CASSPLASHPGELFF. In nucleotides, the CDR3 is TGTGCCAGCTCACCACTGGCTAGCCATCCCGGGGAGCTGTTTTTT.

This clone was found once. This chain joins TRBV5-1 and TRBJ2-3, with D tentatively TRBD1 (6 bases). The length of the CDR3 is 14 residues. Trimming removed 4 bases from V and 0 bases from J, with 9 bases in between. The germline gives CDR1 SGHRS, CDR2 YFSETQ. CDR3 DNA: TGCGCCAGCAGCCACGGGACAAGCACAGATACGCAGTATTTT. Translated, it gives CASSHGTSTDTQYF. The whole variable domain, remainder taken from reference TRBV5-1 and TRBJ2-3, is KAGVTQTPRYLIKTRGQQVTLSCSPISGHRSVSWYQQTPGQGLQFLFEYFSETQRNKGNFPGRFSGRQFSNSRSEMNVSTLELGDSALYLCASSHGTSTDTQYFGPGTRLTVL.

The rearrangement uses TRBV2 and TRBJ1-4, with no clear D. CDR3 length equals 15 residues. The germline V gene has CDR1 SNHLY and CDR2 FYNNEI. Trimming shortened V by 2 bases and J by 10 bases, and 17 bases separated the two germline ends. The CDR3, as DNA: TGTGCCAGCAGTGAAAATCCCCCTGGGGTTGGAAAACTGTTTTTT. This translates into CASSENPPGVGKLFF. The variable domain in full, with the rest retrieved from reference TRBV2 and TRBJ1-4, is EPEVTQTPSHQVTQMGQEVILRCVPISNHLYFYWYRQILGQKVEFLVSFYNNEISEKSEIFDDQFSVERPDGSNFTLKIRSTKLEDSAMYFCASSENPPGVGKLFFGSGTQLSVL.

The CDR3 bases are TGTGCCAGTAGTTCCCGACAGGTCGACTACACCTTC. Protein: CASSSRQVDYTF. This sequence joins TRBV19 and TRBJ1-2; possible D gene TRBD1, 6 bases. V dropped 5 bases and J dropped 10 bases, with 14 bases sitting between them. Looked up from germline, CDR1 is LNHDA and CDR2 is SQIVND (reference sequence). The CDR3 covers 12 residues.

This sequence joins TRBV4-2 and TRBJ1-2; the D is unclear. Trimming shortened V by 0 bases and J by 8 bases, and 19 bases separated the two germline ends. The germline V gene has CDR1 LGHNA and CDR2 YNFKEQ. The CDR3 is 16 residues long. The DNA of the CDR3 is TGTGCCAGCAGCCAAGATCAGTCAGACAACCAGGCAGGCTACACCTTC. Encoded protein: CASSQDQSDNQAGYTF.

CDR3 sequence reads: CASSRQGIPVDTQYF. The CDR3 DNA reads as TGTGCCAGCAGTCGACAGGGAATTCCGGTGGATACGCAGTATTTT. This sequence joins TRBV6-1 and TRBJ2-3, with TRBD1 matching over 7 bases. The germline V gene has CDR1 MNHNS and CDR2 SASEGT. The CDR3 runs 15 residues. The junction had 11 bases not matched to a gene; V was cut back by 5 bases and J by 6 bases.

This chain uses TRBV7-2 with TRBJ2-2; D might be TRBD1 or TRBD2, each matching 7 bases. This CDR3 has 16 amino acids. The germline CDR1 and CDR2 sequences are SGHTA and FQGNSA. Trimming left V 1 base short and J 6 bases short, with 15 bases between. The CDR3 protein is CASSLGGRGGAGELFF. The CDR3 region has the DNA TGTGCCAGCAGCTTAGGGGGCAGGGGGGGAGCCGGGGAGCTGTTTTTT.

The chain links TRBV6-1 to TRBJ2-3, with D perhaps matching TRBD1 (5 bases). CDR3 size: 15 residues. CDR1 and CDR2 (germline): MNHNS, SASEGT. Between the trimmed V and J ends, which lost 5 bases and 0 bases, there was a span of 12 bases. This CDR3 is CASSRQIPSTDTQYF. CDR3 coding DNA: TGTGCCAGCAGTCGACAGATTCCTAGCACAGATACGCAGTATTTT.

This chain uses TRBV7-8 with TRBJ2-7; D is unresolved. CDR3 size: 13 residues. V gave up 1 base and J gave up 3 bases, with 7 bases separating them. CDR1 and CDR2 from the germline V gene are SGHVS and FQNEAQ. This CDR3 reads CASSLGGYYEQYF. The CDR3 nucleotides are TGTGCCAGCAGCTTAGGAGGATACTACGAGCAGTACTTC.

V is TRBV10-3 and J is TRBJ2-7, with D possibly matching TRBD1 (6 bases). The CDR3 totals 15 residues. V lost 2 bases, J lost 7 bases, and 18 bases lay in between. From germline, CDR1 is ENHRY and CDR2 SYGVKD. CDR3 residues: CAISEGYAGAGEQYF. The DNA for the CDR3 is TGTGCCATCAGTGAGGGCTACGCAGGGGCAGGGGAGCAGTACTTC.

The J gene is TRBJ1-1, the V gene TRBV5-1; D may be TRBD1 (6 bases). Germline V gene sequence: CDR1 SGHRS, CDR2 YFSETQ. This CDR3 contains 16 residues. V lost 4 bases and J lost 0, with 16 bases in between. The CDR3: CASSQQGPDLNTEAFF. The DNA of the CDR3 is TGCGCCAGCAGCCAGCAGGGGCCCGACTTGAACACTGAAGCTTTCTTT.

J is TRBJ1-2 and V is TRBV7-9, with D perhaps matching TRBD1 (5 bases). The CDR3 sequence is 15 residues long. The V gene lost 0 bases and the J gene lost 1 base, with 9 bases spanning the gap. CDR1 SEHNR and CDR2 FQNEAQ come from the germline V gene (reference sequence). The CDR3 is CASSLAGALNYGYTF. The CDR3 DNA reads TGTGCCAGCAGCTTAGCAGGGGCGCTTAACTATGGCTACACCTTC.

This clone has a handful of counts. The chain uses TRBV6-5 and TRBJ1-4, with D uncertain. The CDR3 length is 12 residues. V lost 6 bases, J lost 8 bases, and 10 bases lay in between. Germline lookup yields CDR1 MNHEY and CDR2 SVGAGI. The CDR3 sequence: CASSSRGEKLFF. The CDR3 DNA follows: TGTGCCAGCAGCTCACGCGGGGAAAAACTGTTTTTT.

The V gene is TRBV5-6, the J gene TRBJ1-2; 8 bases match TRBD1. Germline loops: CDR1 SGHDT, CDR2 YYEEEE. Germline trimming cut 3 bases from V and 4 bases from J; bases unmatched to any gene: 8. The CDR3 extends over 15 amino acids. The CDR3 DNA follows: TGTGCCAGCAGCTCGGGCCCGGGACAGGTCTATGGCTACACCTTC. It is translated as CASSSGPGQVYGYTF.

V is TRBV5-8 and J is TRBJ2-7, with 7 bases matching TRBD1. Trimming at V came to 4 bases and at J to 0 bases, leaving 19 bases not matched to a gene. The CDR3 sequence is 19 residues long. Germline V CDR1 and CDR2: SGHTS, YDEGEE. The DNA for the CDR3 is TGTGCCAGCAGCCTTCAACAGGGGATGTTGACGGGCCGCTCCTACGAGCAGTACTTC. Translated, it gives CASSLQQGMLTGRSYEQYF.

The CDR3 loop is CASSLGGTRNEKLFF. The CDR3 coding sequence is TGTGCCAGCAGCTTAGGTGGGACCCGCAATGAAAAACTGTTTTTT. V is TRBV7-8 and J is TRBJ1-4; possible D gene TRBD1, 5 bases. Per the germline V gene, CDR1 is SGHVS and CDR2 is FQNEAQ. This CDR3 has 15 amino acids. V shed 1 base and J shed 5 bases, with 11 bases lying between them.

The rearrangement links TRBV5-1 to TRBJ2-3; 8 bases match TRBD1. The germline CDR1 and CDR2 sequences are SGHRS and YFSETQ. The ends lost 4 bases at V and 6 bases at J; junction bases unmatched: 7. The CDR3 totals 14 residues. The chain's CDR3 is CASSVGQGGDTQYF. The DNA of the CDR3 is TGCGCCAGCAGCGTCGGACAGGGTGGTGATACGCAGTATTTT.

In the case of this clone: Given a much more abundant clone one base away, this may be a read error. Other nucleotide sequences in the sample specify the same CDR3. The chain couples TRBV18 to TRBJ2-5, with a tentative D call TRBD1 (6 bases). CDR1 and CDR2 (germline): KGHSH, LQKENI. CDR3 length: 13 residues. The ends were cut back, 3 bases at V and 2 bases at J, with 7 bases in the middle. The CDR3 sequence is CASSPGHQETQYF. The CDR3 DNA follows: TGTGCCAGCTCACCGGGACATCAAGAGACCCAGTACTTC.

This chain connects TRBV5-4 to TRBJ2-2; TRBD2 agrees at 8 bases. Germline-derived CDR1 and CDR2 are SGHNT and YYREEE (reference sequence). J lost 7 bases, V lost 0 bases, and 8 bases had no gene match. The CDR3 is made up of 16 amino acids. CDR3 bases: TGTGCCAGCAGCTTGGTGGGTAGCGGGAAAGGCGGGGAGCTGTTTTTT. Its protein product is CASSLVGSGKGGELFF.

Comment on this clone: This same CDR3 is encoded by further DNA sequences in the sample. The chain has TRBV18 and TRBJ2-6, with D possibly matching TRBD1 (6 bases). Trimming cost V 3 bases and J 1 base, with 13 bases left between them. This CDR3 spans 17 amino acids. Germline V lookup: CDR1 KGHSH, CDR2 LQKENI. CDR3 amino acids: CASSPGQPLSGANVLTF. The CDR3 DNA reads as TGTGCCAGCTCACCCGGACAGCCACTGTCTGGGGCCAACGTCCTGACTTTC.

The genes are TRBV10-3 and TRBJ2-7; 10 positions agree with TRBD2. This CDR3 contains 14 residues. Per germline, CDR1 ENHRY and CDR2 SYGVKD. V gave up 2 bases and J gave up 3 bases; unmatched junction bases: 1. CDR3 nucleotide sequence: TGTGCCATCAGTGAGCTAGCGGGAGACTACGAGCAGTACTTC. Amino acids: CAISELAGDYEQYF.

As concerns this clone: At one boundary the junction diverges from the germline segment, which might be a read error. V usage is TRBV19 and J usage is TRBJ1-4, with D possibly being TRBD1 (5 bases). CDR3 length: 12 residues. Germline CDR1 is LNHDA and CDR2 is SQIVND (reference sequence). The CDR3 DNA follows: TGTGCCAGTAGTAATGAGGTGCCGGACAAGATTTTT. Translation: CASSNEVPDKIF.

This clone was observed a few times. The rearrangement uses TRBV29-1 and TRBJ1-2; maybe TRBD1 (5 bases). The germline V gene has CDR1 SQVTM and CDR2 ANQGSEA. V lost 4 bases and J lost 8, with 8 bases in between. CDR3 length equals 10 residues. CDR3 region: CSVGAGGYTF. The CDR3 DNA follows: TGCAGCGTTGGGGCAGGGGGCTACACCTTC.

As regards this clone: This CDR3 is also generated by other DNA sequences in the sample. The J gene is TRBJ2-7, the V gene TRBV9, with D hard to call. V was pared by 2 bases and J by 0 bases, with 6 bases between. CDR3 size: 13 residues. Looked up from germline, CDR1 is SGDLS and CDR2 is YYNGEE. The CDR3, as DNA: TGTGCCAGCAGCGTGGGTCCCTCCTACGAGCAGTACTTC. Protein product: CASSVGPSYEQYF.

The rearrangement joins TRBV19 to TRBJ1-2; no definite D call. V lost 4 bases and J lost 4, with 10 bases in between. The CDR3 is 13 amino acids. Germline assignment: CDR1 LNHDA and CDR2 SQIVND (reference sequence). This chain's CDR3 is CASSTPAPYGYTF. The CDR3 DNA is TGTGCCAGTAGTACCCCTGCTCCCTATGGCTACACCTTC.

Comment on this clone: At the DNA level, this CDR3 is encoded by other sequences in the same sample as well. The chain has TRBV2 and TRBJ1-5; D may be TRBD1 (6 bases). Trimming stripped 4 bases from V and 2 bases from J, with 9 bases between. Germline V lookup: CDR1 SNHLY, CDR2 FYNNEI. This CDR3 is built from 14 residues. The CDR3 here is CASSGPGGNQPQHF. CDR3 sequence (DNA): TGTGCCAGCAGTGGGCCAGGGGGCAATCAGCCCCAGCATTTT.

The chain joins TRBV7-2 to TRBJ2-1; 7 bases align to TRBD2. V shed 2 bases and J 9 bases; nucleotides not matched to a gene: 13. The CDR3 is 16 amino acids. Germline V gives CDR1 SGHTA, CDR2 FQGNSA. The CDR3 DNA follows: TGTGCCAGCAGCTTAACGGGGGGAATTAGTGCGGGTGAGCAGTTCTTC. This codes for CASSLTGGISAGEQFF.

The genes are TRBV11-2 and TRBJ2-5; D is perhaps TRBD1 (5 bases). The last part of the DNA fits TRBJ2-7 better; the J call may be wrong. CDR1 SGHAT and CDR2 FQNNGV come from the germline V gene. The CDR3 is made up of 12 amino acids. CDR3 coding DNA: TGTGCCAGCAGCGCAGGGAACTACGAGCAGTACTTC. Translated, it gives CASSAGNYEQYF.